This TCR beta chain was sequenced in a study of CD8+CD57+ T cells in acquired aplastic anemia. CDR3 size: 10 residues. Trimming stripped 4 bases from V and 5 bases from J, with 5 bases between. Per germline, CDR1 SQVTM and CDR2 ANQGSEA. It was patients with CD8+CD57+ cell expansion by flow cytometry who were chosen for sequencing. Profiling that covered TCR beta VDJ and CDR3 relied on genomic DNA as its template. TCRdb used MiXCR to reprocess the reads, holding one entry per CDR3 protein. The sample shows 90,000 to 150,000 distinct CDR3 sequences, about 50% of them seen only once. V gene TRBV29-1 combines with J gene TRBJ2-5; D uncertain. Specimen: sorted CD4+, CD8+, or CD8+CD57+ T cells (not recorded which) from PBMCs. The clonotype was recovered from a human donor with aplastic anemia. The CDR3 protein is CSVVSETQYF. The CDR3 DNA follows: TGCAGCGTTGTATCCGAGACCCAGTACTTC. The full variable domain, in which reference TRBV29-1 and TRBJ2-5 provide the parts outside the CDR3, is SAVISQKPSRDICQRGTSLTIQCQVDSQVTMMFWYRQQPGQSLTLIATANQGSEATYESGFVIDKFPISRPNLTFSTLTVSNMSPEDSSIYLCSVVSETQYFGPGTRLLVL.